Listed below are T cell receptor beta chains from one sample, sequenced in a study of cytomegalovirus exposure and HLA in healthy donors. Sequencing was performed with immunoSEQ multiplex PCR; in TCRdb, only in-frame clones are kept and a portion is missing. The sample shows approximately 100,000 clones, about 70% of them seen only once. Sequencing was carried out using PBMCs. These TCRs come from a human donor in good health. The CDR3 runs from the conserved cysteine through the conserved F or W. The D gene is left open where the match is weak. Clone size is not always given. Where it is, it says once, few, many or a class for expanded clones.

CDR3 length: 16
D gene: .
V gene: TRBV7-9
J gene: TRBJ1-1
clone size: .
CDR3 DNA: TGTGCCAGCAGCCCGGCGGGGGGTAGGGTGAACACTGAAGCTTTCTTT
CDR3 protein: CASSPAGGRVNTEAFF

CDR3 length: 14
D gene: TRBD1
V gene: TRBV11-2
J gene: TRBJ2-7
clone size: .
CDR3 DNA: TGTGCCAGCAGCTCTCGACAGGGTACGTACGAGCAGTACTTC
CDR3 protein: CASSSRQGTYEQYF

CDR3 length: 13
D gene: .
V gene: TRBV19
J gene: TRBJ2-7
clone size: few
CDR3 DNA: TGTGCCAGTAGTATCCGGCCCGGGTTGGAGCAGTACTTC
CDR3 protein: CASSIRPGLEQYF

CDR3 length: 16
D gene: .
V gene: TRBV5-5
J gene: TRBJ1-5
clone size: .
CDR3 DNA: TGTGCCAGCAGCTTCCGACCTTCCGGAGGAAATCAGCCCCAGCATTTT
CDR3 protein: CASSFRPSGGNQPQHF

CDR3 length: 15
D gene: .
V gene: TRBV30
J gene: TRBJ1-5
clone size: .
CDR3 DNA: TGTGCCTGGAGTAGGGGACTAAACTGGCGTCAGCCCCAGCATTTT
CDR3 protein: CAWSRGLNWRQPQHF

CDR3 length: 12
D gene: .
V gene: TRBV6-1
J gene: TRBJ1-5
clone size: .
CDR3 DNA: TGTGCCAGCACGTTTAGCAATCAGCCCCAGCATTTT
CDR3 protein: CASTFSNQPQHF

CDR3 length: 14
D gene: TRBD2
V gene: TRBV5-1
J gene: TRBJ2-2
clone size: .
CDR3 DNA: TGCGCCAGCAGTGGGCGGGAGTTGGCCGGGGAGCTGTTTTTT
CDR3 protein: CASSGRELAGELFF

CDR3 length: 16
D gene: .
V gene: TRBV5-4
J gene: TRBJ2-2
clone size: once
CDR3 DNA: TGTGCCAGCACCCGGGGGGGGGACAGCAACTTTGGGGAGCTGTTTTTT
CDR3 protein: CASTRGGDSNFGELFF

CDR3 length: 15
D gene: TRBD1
V gene: TRBV6-1
J gene: TRBJ2-1
clone size: .
CDR3 DNA: TGTGCCAGCAGAGGACAGGGCCTTACCTACAATGAGCAGTTCTTC
CDR3 protein: CASRGQGLTYNEQFF

CDR3 length: 14
D gene: .
V gene: TRBV11-2
J gene: TRBJ2-7
clone size: .
CDR3 DNA: TGTGCCAGCAGCTCCGGTACTACTCGCTACGAGCAGTACTTC
CDR3 protein: CASSSGTTRYEQYF

CDR3 length: 16
D gene: TRBD2
V gene: TRBV15
J gene: TRBJ2-2
clone size: .
CDR3 DNA: TGTGCCACCAGCAGAGACCTAGCGGGGTACACCGGGGAGCTGTTTTTT
CDR3 protein: CATSRDLAGYTGELFF

CDR3 length: 13
D gene: .
V gene: TRBV6-5
J gene: TRBJ2-5
clone size: .
CDR3 DNA: TGTGCCAGCAGTTACGGGCCGCAAGAGACCCAGTACTTC
CDR3 protein: CASSYGPQETQYF